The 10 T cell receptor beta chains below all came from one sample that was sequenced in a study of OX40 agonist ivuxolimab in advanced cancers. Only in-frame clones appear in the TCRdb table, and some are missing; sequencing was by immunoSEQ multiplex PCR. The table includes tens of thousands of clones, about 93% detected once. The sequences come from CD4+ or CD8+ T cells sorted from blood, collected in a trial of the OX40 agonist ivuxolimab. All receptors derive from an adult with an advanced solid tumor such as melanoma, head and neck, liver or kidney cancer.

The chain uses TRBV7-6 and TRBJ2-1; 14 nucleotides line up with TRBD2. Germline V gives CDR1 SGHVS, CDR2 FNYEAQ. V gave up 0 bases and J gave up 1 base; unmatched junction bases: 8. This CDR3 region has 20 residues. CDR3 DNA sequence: TGTGCCAGCAGCTTAGCGAGACTAGCGGGAGGGCCTGGTTCCTACAATGAGCAGTTCTTC. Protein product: CASSLARLAGGPGSYNEQFF.

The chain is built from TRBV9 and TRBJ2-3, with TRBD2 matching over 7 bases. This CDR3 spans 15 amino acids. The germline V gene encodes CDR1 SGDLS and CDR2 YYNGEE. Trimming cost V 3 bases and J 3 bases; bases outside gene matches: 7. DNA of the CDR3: TGTGCCAGCAGCGGGACTAGGGGTGGAACAGATACGCAGTATTTT. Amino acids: CASSGTRGGTDTQYF.

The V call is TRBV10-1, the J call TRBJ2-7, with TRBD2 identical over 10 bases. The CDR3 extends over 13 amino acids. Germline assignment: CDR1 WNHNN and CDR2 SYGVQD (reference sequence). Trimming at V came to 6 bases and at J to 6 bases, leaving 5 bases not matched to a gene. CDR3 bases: TGCGCCAGCAGCGGACTAGCGGTCTCCGAGCAGTACTTC. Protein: CASSGLAVSEQYF.

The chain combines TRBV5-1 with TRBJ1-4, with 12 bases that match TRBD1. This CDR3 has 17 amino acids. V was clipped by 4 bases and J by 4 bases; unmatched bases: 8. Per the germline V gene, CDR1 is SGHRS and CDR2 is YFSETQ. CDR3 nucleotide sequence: TGCGCCAGCAGCGCACCGGGACAGGGGGCTTTTAATGAAAAACTGTTTTTT. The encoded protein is CASSAPGQGAFNEKLFF.

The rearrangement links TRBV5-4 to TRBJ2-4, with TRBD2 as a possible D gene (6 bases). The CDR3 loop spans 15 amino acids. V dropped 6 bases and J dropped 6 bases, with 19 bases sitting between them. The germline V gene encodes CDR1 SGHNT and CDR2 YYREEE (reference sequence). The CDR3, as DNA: TGTGCCAGCACCCTCGGGGGAGGTGGGGGAAACATTCAGTACTTC. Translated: CASTLGGGGGNIQYF.

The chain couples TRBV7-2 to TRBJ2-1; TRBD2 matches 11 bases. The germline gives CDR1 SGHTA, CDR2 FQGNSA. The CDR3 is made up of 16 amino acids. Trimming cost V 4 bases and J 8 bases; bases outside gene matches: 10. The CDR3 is CASSWNLAGGVDEQFF. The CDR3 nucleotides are TGTGCCAGCAGCTGGAATCTAGCGGGAGGCGTGGATGAGCAGTTCTTC.

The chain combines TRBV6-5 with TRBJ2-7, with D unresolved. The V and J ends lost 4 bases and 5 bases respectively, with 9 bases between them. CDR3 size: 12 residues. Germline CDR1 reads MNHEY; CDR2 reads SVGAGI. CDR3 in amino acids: CASSSLNHEQYF. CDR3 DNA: TGTGCCAGCAGTTCCTTAAACCACGAGCAGTACTTC.

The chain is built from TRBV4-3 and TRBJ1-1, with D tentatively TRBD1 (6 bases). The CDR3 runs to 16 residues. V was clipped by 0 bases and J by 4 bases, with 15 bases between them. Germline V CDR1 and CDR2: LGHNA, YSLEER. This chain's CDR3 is CASSQEPQGGGTEAFF. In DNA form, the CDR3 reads TGCGCCAGCAGCCAAGAACCACAGGGAGGTGGCACTGAAGCTTTCTTT.

CDR3 amino acids: CASGHGPDTQYF. CDR3 nucleotide sequence: TGTGCTAGTGGACACGGGCCAGATACGCAGTATTTT. V is TRBV12-5 and J is TRBJ2-3; D ambiguous. V lost 6 bases and J 4 bases, leaving 8 bases between the germline ends. The germline V gene encodes CDR1 LGHNT and CDR2 FRNRAP. The CDR3 covers 12 residues. Supplemented by reference TRBV12-5 and TRBJ2-3, the full variable domain reads DARVTQTPRHKVTEMGQEVTMRCQPILGHNTVFWYRQTMMQGLELLAYFRNRAPLDDSGMPKDRFSAEMPDATLATLKIQPSEPRDSAVYFCASGHGPDTQYFGPGTRLTVL.

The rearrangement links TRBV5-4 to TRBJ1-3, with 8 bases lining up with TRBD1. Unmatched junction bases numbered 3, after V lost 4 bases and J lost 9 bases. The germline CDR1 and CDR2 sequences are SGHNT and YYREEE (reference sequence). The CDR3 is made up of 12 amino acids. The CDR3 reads CASSPTGGTIYF. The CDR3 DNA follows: TGTGCCAGCAGCCCAACAGGGGGCACCATATATTTT.